The rows below give T cell receptor beta chains drawn from one sample of a study of CD8 T cells in ankylosing spondylitis. One entry per CDR3 protein, called by TCRdb with MiXCR from the 5' RACE reads. Among about 200,000 distinct CDR3 sequences listed, 5.5% to 7.5% were seen once. Source material: blood, either unsorted or a sorted T cell fraction (not recorded which). The receptors come from a male donor with ankylosing spondylitis. CDR3s include the opening cysteine and the closing phenylalanine or tryptophan. A D gene is named only where the DNA matches it firmly. Rows may omit the clone size; those that give it use once, few, many or a size class.

V,size,J,D,CDR3,DNA
TRBV28,many,TRBJ2-7,TRBD2,CASGRAPYEQYF,TGTGCCAGCGGGAGGGCCCCTTACGAGCAGTACTTC
TRBV7-9,many,TRBJ1-6,.,CASSLEHSYNSPLHF,TGTGCCAGCAGCTTAGAACACTCCTATAATTCACCCCTCCACTTT
TRBV20-1,many,TRBJ2-7,.,CSAETGWDEQYF,TGCAGTGCTGAGACAGGTTGGGACGAGCAGTACTTC
TRBV6-5,many,TRBJ1-2,.,CASSYLLQGMGSYGYTF,TGTGCCAGCAGTTATTTACTACAGGGAATGGGTAGCTATGGCTACACCTTC
TRBV5-1,few,TRBJ2-5,.,CASSLAGQQETQYF,TGCGCCAGCAGCTTGGCCGGACAGCAAGAGACCCAGTACTTC
TRBV19,many,TRBJ1-1,.,CASSSTPRRMNTEAFF,TGTGCCAGTAGTTCTACTCCGCGACGGATGAACACTGAAGCTTTCTTT
TRBV3-1,many,TRBJ2-7,TRBD1,CASSQPRGLSSYEQYF,TGTGCCAGCAGCCAACCCAGGGGGTTATCCTCCTACGAGCAGTACTTC
TRBV27,few,TRBJ2-3,.,CASSFQTQYF,TGTGCCAGCAGTTTTCAGACGCAGTATTTT
TRBV14,many,TRBJ2-4,.,CASSQDGRLSKNIQYF,TGTGCCAGCAGCCAAGACGGGCGCCTTTCGAAAAACATTCAGTACTTC
TRBV27,many,TRBJ2-3,.,CASSHSTDTQYF,TGTGCCAGCAGTCACTCCACAGATACGCAGTATTTT
TRBV27,many,TRBJ2-7,TRBD2,CASSLSGGEKAYEQYF,TGTGCCAGCAGTTTAAGCGGGGGGGAGAAAGCCTACGAGCAGTACTTC
TRBV2,many,TRBJ1-2,.,CASSDTYGYTF,TGTGCCAGCAGTGACACGTACGGCTACACCTTC
TRBV4-3,many,TRBJ1-2,.,CASSQGFGRGYGYTF,TGCGCCAGCAGCCAAGGATTCGGCAGGGGATATGGCTACACCTTC
TRBV4-2,many,TRBJ2-3,.,CASSQARQGSTDTQYF,TGTGCCAGCAGCCAAGCGCGTCAGGGCAGCACAGATACGCAGTATTTT
TRBV2,many,TRBJ1-4,TRBD1,CASGPDRVVEKLFF,TGTGCCAGCGGCCCCGACAGGGTGGTCGAAAAACTGTTTTTT
TRBV2,many,TRBJ2-7,.,CAVKNGGTNGYEQYF,TGTGCCGTGAAAAACGGGGGTACCAATGGCTACGAGCAGTACTTC
TRBV6-2/TRBV6-3,many,TRBJ2-1,TRBD2,CASRKPSSGRGGEQFF,TGTGCCAGCAGAAAGCCCTCTAGCGGGAGGGGAGGTGAGCAGTTCTTC
TRBV29-1,many,TRBJ2-1,TRBD1,CSVEGGTLGQSGPYNEQFF,TGCAGCGTTGAAGGGGGTACCCTGGGACAGTCGGGACCCTACAATGAGCAGTTCTTC
TRBV5-1,many,TRBJ2-5,TRBD1,CASSFSGRTGEIQYF,TGCGCCAGCAGCTTTTCAGGAAGGACAGGCGAGATCCAGTACTTC
TRBV7-2,many,TRBJ1-1,TRBD1,CASSLVGDRGPAFF,TGTGCCAGCAGCTTAGTTGGGGACAGGGGTCCTGCTTTCTTT
TRBV5-1,many,TRBJ2-3,.,CASSSPTGGVDTQYF,TGCGCCAGCAGCTCGCCGACAGGTGGCGTTGATACGCAGTATTTT
TRBV4-3,few,TRBJ1-4,.,CASSQDHGPTNEKLFF,TGCGCCAGCAGCCAAGATCATGGTCCAACTAATGAAAAACTGTTTTTT
TRBV4-3,few,TRBJ2-3,TRBD2,CASSPVGGNTDTQYF,TGCGCCAGCAGCCCCGTGGGAGGGAACACAGATACGCAGTATTTT
TRBV9,many,TRBJ1-6,.,CASSVGRGGSYNSPLHF,TGTGCCAGCAGCGTTGGAAGGGGAGGATCCTATAATTCACCCCTCCACTTT
TRBV5-1,many,TRBJ2-3,.,CASSLALGAGVKDTQYF,TGCGCCAGCAGCTTGGCCCTGGGGGCAGGGGTAAAAGATACGCAGTATTTT
TRBV7-8,few,TRBJ2-7,.,CASRGEGLEQYF,TGTGCCAGCAGGGGAGAAGGACTAGAGCAGTACTTC
TRBV30,.,TRBJ1-3,TRBD1,CAWSAAGTGETGNTIYF,TGTGCCTGGAGTGCCGCCGGGACAGGGGAAACTGGAAACACCATATATTTT
TRBV7-2,.,TRBJ1-2,.,CASSWPRLDGYTF,TGTGCCAGCAGCTGGCCCCGGTTGGATGGCTACACCTTC
TRBV10-3,many,TRBJ2-7,TRBD1,CAISTGVGYEQYF,TGTGCCATTTCGACAGGGGTTGGCTACGAGCAGTACTTC
TRBV12-5,.,TRBJ1-2,.,CASGGSGRDLGYTF,TGTGCTAGTGGGGGATCGGGACGGGACTTAGGCTACACCTTC
TRBV6-2/TRBV6-3,few,TRBJ2-1,.,CASSSEGEPYNEQFF,TGTGCCAGCAGTTCTGAGGGGGAGCCCTACAATGAGCAGTTCTTC
TRBV6-2/TRBV6-3,few,TRBJ1-1,.,CASSYRNDREAFF,TGTGCCAGCAGTTACCGTAATGACCGTGAAGCTTTCTTT
TRBV9,many,TRBJ2-6,TRBD1,CASSVTGTGQTGANVLTF,TGTGCCAGCAGCGTAACCGGGACAGGGCAGACTGGGGCCAACGTCCTGACTTTC
TRBV27,many,TRBJ1-2,.,CASSFSGFGYTF,TGTGCCAGCAGTTTTTCCGGCTTCGGCTACACCTTC
TRBV7-6,few,TRBJ2-3,TRBD2,CASSPLSGGTDTQYF,TGTGCCAGCAGCCCTTTGAGCGGGGGAACAGATACGCAGTATTTT
TRBV5-1,many,TRBJ2-7,.,CASSLHGGSPYEQYF,TGCGCCAGCAGCCTTCATGGGGGCTCTCCCTACGAGCAGTACTTC